This T cell receptor (beta chain) is from a study of cytomegalovirus exposure and HLA in healthy donors. Looking at the study overall: Sequencing of some 200 million T cells in an earlier analysis found around 120 million unique TCR beta sequences.

60 Vbeta and 13 Jbeta primers were used in PCR. Profiled with immunoSEQ multiplex PCR; TCRdb holds only in-frame clones, not every one. The sample has fewer than 200,000 clones, more than 80% seen once; the top ten hold approximately 2%. Germline V CDR1 and CDR2: MDHEN, SYDVKM. The CDR3 is 16 amino acids. V was pared by 5 bases and J by 0 bases, with 14 bases between. This TCR was sampled from a woman between 18 and 29 years old in good health and CMV-seronegative. The chain has TRBV28 and TRBJ2-1, with D perhaps TRBD2 (7 bases). The specimen was PBMCs. DNA of the CDR3: TGTGCCAGCAGTGGGGGGAGGGGGATCTCCTACAATGAGCAGTTCTTC. Residues: CASSGGRGISYNEQFF. Supplemented by reference TRBV28 and TRBJ2-1, the full variable domain reads DVKVTQSSRYLVKRTGEKVFLECVQDMDHENMFWYRQDPGLGLRLIYFSYDVKMKEKGDIPEGYSVSREKKERFSLILESASTNQTSMYLCASSGGRGISYNEQFFGPGTRLTVL.